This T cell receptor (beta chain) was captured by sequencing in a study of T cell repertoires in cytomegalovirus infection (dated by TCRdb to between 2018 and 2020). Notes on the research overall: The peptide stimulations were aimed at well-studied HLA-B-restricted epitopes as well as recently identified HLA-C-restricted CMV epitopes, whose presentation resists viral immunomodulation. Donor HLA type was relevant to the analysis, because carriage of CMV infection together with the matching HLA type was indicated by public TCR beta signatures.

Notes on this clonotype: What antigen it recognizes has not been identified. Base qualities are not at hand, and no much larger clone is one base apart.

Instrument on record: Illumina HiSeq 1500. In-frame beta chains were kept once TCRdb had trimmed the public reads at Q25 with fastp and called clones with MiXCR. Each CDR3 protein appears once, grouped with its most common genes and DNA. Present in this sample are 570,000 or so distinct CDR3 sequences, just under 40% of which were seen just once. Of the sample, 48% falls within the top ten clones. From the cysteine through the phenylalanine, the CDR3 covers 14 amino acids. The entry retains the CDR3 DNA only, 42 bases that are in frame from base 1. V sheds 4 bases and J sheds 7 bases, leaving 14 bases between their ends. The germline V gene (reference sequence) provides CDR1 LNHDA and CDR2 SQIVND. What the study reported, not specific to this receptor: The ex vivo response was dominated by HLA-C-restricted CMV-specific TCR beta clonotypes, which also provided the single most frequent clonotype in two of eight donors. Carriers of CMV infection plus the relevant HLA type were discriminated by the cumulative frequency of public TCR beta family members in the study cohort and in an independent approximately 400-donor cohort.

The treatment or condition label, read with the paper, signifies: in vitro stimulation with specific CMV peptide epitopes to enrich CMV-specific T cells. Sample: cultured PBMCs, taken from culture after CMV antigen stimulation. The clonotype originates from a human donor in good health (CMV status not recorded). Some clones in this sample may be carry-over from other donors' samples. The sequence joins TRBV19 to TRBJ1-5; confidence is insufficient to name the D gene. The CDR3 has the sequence CASSTLGVRQPQHF. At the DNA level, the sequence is TGTGCCAGTAGTACGCTCGGGGTGAGGCAGCCCCAGCATTTT.